This T cell receptor (beta chain) was captured by sequencing in a study of blood T cell repertoires in COVID-19. For the study at large: PBMCs, B-cell-depleted T cells, or T cells provided the cDNA or gDNA that made up the material.

Authors' methods: Amplifying reference gene primers gave estimates of nucleated cell counts. Using immunoSEQ multiplex PCR, the repertoire was profiled, and TCRdb retains in-frame clones only, with some absent. V, J and clone size are taken as reported in that table, and D and trimming were inferred from the DNA itself. The repertoire holds roughly 250,000 clones, with around 84% as singletons. Trimming removed 2 bases from V and 5 bases from J; junction bases left unmatched: 2. This CDR3 region has 13 residues. CDR1 is GTSNPN, CDR2 SVGIG, per germline (reference sequence). In terms of age and location, participants ranged from roughly 18 to 100 years and lived in about two dozen US areas.

The source of this sequence is a woman aged 50 to 65 who had recovered from COVID-19. Sequencing was performed on PBMCs or T cells enriched from blood (not recorded which). This chain joins TRBV30 and TRBJ1-1, with 10 bases that match TRBD1. CDR3 loop: CAWSRDRGTEAFF. The CDR3, as DNA: TGTGCCTGGAGTCGGGACAGGGGTACTGAAGCTTTCTTT.